Each of the 5 T cell receptor beta chains below was sequenced from the same sample in a study of shared clonotypes between healthy human individuals. Produced via immunoSEQ multiplex PCR; TCRdb's table is partial and in-frame only. The data show approximately 2.5 million clones, with 85% to 95% seen just once and roughly 0.14% held by the top ten. The source material was naive CD4+ T cells sorted from blood. As to subset: CD45RA+ positively selected. These receptors all stem from a man younger than 30 in good health.

The V and J genes are TRBV6-1 and TRBJ2-1, with TRBD2 matching over 9 bases. V was clipped by 7 bases and J by 4 bases; unmatched bases: 5. The CDR3 sequence is 14 residues long. From germline, CDR1 is MNHNS and CDR2 SASEGT. CDR3 sequence: CASTRAGGYNEQFF. The CDR3 coding sequence is TGTGCCAGCACCAGAGCGGGAGGATACAATGAGCAGTTCTTC.

The chain couples TRBV6-6 to TRBJ1-2, with 9 positions matching TRBD1. The V and J ends lost 8 bases and 6 bases, in that order; junction bases with no gene match: 13. Germline CDR1 is MNHNY and CDR2 is SVGAGI (reference sequence). The CDR3 is made up of 15 amino acids. Written as DNA, the CDR3 is TGTGCCAGCGTTAACACAGGGGGCGCGAGGGATGGCTACACCTTC. Translated: CASVNTGGARDGYTF.

As regards this clone: The same CDR3 also results from other DNA sequences found in this sample. This chain uses TRBV7-9 with TRBJ2-1; TRBD1 or TRBD2 may be the D gene (6 bases each). The CDR3 extends over 15 amino acids. V was shortened by 5 bases and J by 5 bases, with 16 bases between the two germline ends. CDR1 and CDR2 from the germline V gene are SEHNR and FQNEAQ (reference sequence). The CDR3 protein is CASSPFSGGDNEQFF. The CDR3 region has the DNA TGTGCCAGCAGCCCCTTCTCCGGGGGCGACAATGAGCAGTTCTTC.

The sample holds one count of this clone. The rearrangement joins TRBV10-3 to TRBJ2-3, with TRBD2 identical over 7 bases. The CDR3 extends over 13 amino acids. Losses at the gene ends were 6 bases for V and 5 bases for J; bases not matched to a gene: 5. CDR1 ENHRY and CDR2 SYGVKD come from the germline V gene. CDR3: CAIRGGPIDTQYF. The CDR3 bases are TGTGCCATCAGGGGAGGGCCGATAGATACGCAGTATTTT.

V and J are TRBV5-1 and TRBJ2-5, with D tentatively TRBD1 (5 bases). Per germline, CDR1 SGHRS and CDR2 YFSETQ. The CDR3 has 15 residues. Trimming took 0 bases from V and 2 from J, leaving 11 bases between them. The DNA of the CDR3 is TGCGCCAGCAGCTTGGCAGGGAAGGAGCAAGAGACCCAGTACTTC. Amino acid sequence: CASSLAGKEQETQYF. The variable domain in full, with the rest retrieved from reference TRBV5-1 and TRBJ2-5, is KAGVTQTPRYLIKTRGQQVTLSCSPISGHRSVSWYQQTPGQGLQFLFEYFSETQRNKGNFPGRFSGRQFSNSRSEMNVSTLELGDSALYLCASSLAGKEQETQYFGPGTRLLVL.